The 2 T cell receptor beta chains given below trace back to one sample, sequenced in a study of blood T cell repertoires in COVID-19 (dated by TCRdb to the early 2020s). Library preparation was by the immunoSEQ multiplex PCR assay. Entries here come from immuneACCESS through TCRdb and include only in-frame sequences with V and J called. Some clones fail to appear in such tables; in the studies checked, an unresolved V gene covers under half of the shortfall, and the cause of the remainder is unknown. In this sample the table shows around 200,000 clones, roughly 84% of which occur a single time. About 15% of the sample lies in the top ten. The sequenced material came from peripheral blood. The origin of the receptors is a woman in her seventies with COVID-19, enrolled during active disease.

The chain is built from TRBV27 and TRBJ2-3; TRBD2 matches 8 bases. V lost 10 bases to trimming and J lost 6 bases; unmatched junction nucleotides: 21. CDR3 length equals 17 residues. Germline V gives CDR1 MNHEY, CDR2 SMNVEV (reference sequence). DNA of the CDR3: TGTGCCACCAAACTCGCCGGGACTAGTAGGCGTCTCGATACGCAGTATTTT. It codes for CATKLAGTSRRLDTQYF.

The chain uses TRBV14 and TRBJ2-5; weak D call: TRBD2 (6 bases). Per germline, CDR1 SGHDN and CDR2 FVKESK. CDR3 length: 14 amino acids. Trimming cost V 0 bases and J 9 bases, with 14 bases left between them. CDR3 protein: CASSQDGAPGAQYF. CDR3 DNA sequence: TGTGCCAGCAGCCAAGATGGGGCCCCGGGGGCCCAGTACTTC.